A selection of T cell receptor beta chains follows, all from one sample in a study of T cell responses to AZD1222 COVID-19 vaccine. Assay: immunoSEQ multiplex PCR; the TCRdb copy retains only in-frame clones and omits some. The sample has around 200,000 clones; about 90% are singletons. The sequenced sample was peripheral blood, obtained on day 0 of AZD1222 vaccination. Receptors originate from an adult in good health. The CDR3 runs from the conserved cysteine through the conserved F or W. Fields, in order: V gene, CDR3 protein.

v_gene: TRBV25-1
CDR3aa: CASSALTGVGYGYTF

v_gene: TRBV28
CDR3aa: CASSPRGTGSYEQYF

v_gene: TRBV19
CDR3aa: CASSLAGGSYEQYF

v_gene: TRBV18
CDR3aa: CASEGDRGKDSPLHF

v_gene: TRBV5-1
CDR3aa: CASSLSPGLAMDTQYF

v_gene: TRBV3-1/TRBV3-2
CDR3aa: CASTPAASNTEAFF

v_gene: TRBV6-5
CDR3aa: CASSYSDGQKNTEAFF

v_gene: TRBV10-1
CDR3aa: CASTLNGTPSSRGSGETQYF

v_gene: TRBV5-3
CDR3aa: CARSLTGGGNQPQHF

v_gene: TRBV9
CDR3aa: CASNRGELETQYF

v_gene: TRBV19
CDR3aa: CASSPTGTYEQYF

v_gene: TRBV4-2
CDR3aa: CASSQDRLSYGYTF

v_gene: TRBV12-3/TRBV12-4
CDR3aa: CASSLGSTGELFF

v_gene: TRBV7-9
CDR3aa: CASSLAPGLVVYNEQFF

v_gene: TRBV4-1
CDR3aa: CASSPTGDANTEAFF

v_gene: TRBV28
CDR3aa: CASSLLAGRTDTQYF

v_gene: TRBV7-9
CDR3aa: CASSLALSNRGEKLFF

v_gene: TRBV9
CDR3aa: CASSVADVYNEQFF

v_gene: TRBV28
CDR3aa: CASSSDRTFFEQYF

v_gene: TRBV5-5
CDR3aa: CASSLVEGRVSNQPQHF

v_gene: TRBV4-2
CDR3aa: CASSQDRLPNEQFF

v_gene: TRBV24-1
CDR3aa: CATSGSGLGGEQYF

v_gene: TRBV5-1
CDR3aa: CASSFGQGRTEAFF

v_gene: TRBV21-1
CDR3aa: CASSPWTGNTEAFF

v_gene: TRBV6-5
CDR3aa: CASSTQIPNYGYTF

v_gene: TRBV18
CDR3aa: CASSPTGAGELFF

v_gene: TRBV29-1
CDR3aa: CSGLGGNGYTF

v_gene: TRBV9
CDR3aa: CASSPAAGGQTDTQYF

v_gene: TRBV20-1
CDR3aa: CSASRPRTGMNTEAFF

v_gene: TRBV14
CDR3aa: CASSQDGGSLDTEAFF

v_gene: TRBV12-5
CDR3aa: CASGLGHGDQETQYF

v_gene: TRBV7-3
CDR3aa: CASSLRGVASSTDTQYF

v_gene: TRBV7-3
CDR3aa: CASSLMSNQPQHF

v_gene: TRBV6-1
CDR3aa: CASSELKTGILTNEKLFF

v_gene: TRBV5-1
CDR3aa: CASATDRAGELFF

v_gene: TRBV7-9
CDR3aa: CASSPQRSSDTQYF

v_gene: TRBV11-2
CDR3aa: CASSLDRGDGASEQFF

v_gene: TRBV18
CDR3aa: CASSSERGGYGYTF

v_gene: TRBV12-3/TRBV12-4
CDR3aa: CASNQGTDEQFF

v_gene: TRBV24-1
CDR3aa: CATSDVLDNQPQHF

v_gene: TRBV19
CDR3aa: CASSIGGDSYEQYF

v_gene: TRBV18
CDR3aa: CASSPPRTEAFF

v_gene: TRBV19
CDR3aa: CASSISSGRGTGELFF

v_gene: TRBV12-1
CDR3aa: CASSLPDEQYF

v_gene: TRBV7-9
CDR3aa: CASSPGQEGEKLFF

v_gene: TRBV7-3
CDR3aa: CASTQRTGRGTGELFF

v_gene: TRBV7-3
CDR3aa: CASSLKGEGETQYF

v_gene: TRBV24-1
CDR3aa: CATSAQGSGYTF

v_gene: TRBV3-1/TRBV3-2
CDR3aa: CASSPQRAPYNEQFF

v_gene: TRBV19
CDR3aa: CASTRGRNQPQHF

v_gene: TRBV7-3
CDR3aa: CASSFLGAGNTEAFF

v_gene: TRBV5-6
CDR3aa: CASSETGDLSNQPQHF

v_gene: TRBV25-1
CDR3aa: CASSGDNQPQHF

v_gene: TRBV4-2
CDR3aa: CASSQAGAQETQYF

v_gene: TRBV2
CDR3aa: CASTQEGGLAEETQYF

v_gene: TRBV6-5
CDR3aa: CASSYGVGISSYEQYF

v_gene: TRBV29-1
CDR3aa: CSVVDNFGNQPQHF

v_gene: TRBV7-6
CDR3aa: CASSLLQSGYF

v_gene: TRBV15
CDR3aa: CATSRDGWSGQEDQETQYF

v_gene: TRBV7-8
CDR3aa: CASSLGQVQETQYF